These 19 T cell receptor beta chains came from one sample sequenced in a study of technical replicates of blood from several donors. Profiled with immunoSEQ multiplex PCR; TCRdb holds only in-frame clones, not every one. This table holds 70,000 to 85,000 clones, about nine tenths found once. The sequenced sample consisted of T cells isolated from PBMCs. The origin of the receptors is a human donor in good health.

V gene TRBV28 combines with J gene TRBJ2-7; the match to TRBD1 covers 7 bases. Per germline, CDR1 MDHEN and CDR2 SYDVKM. The V and J ends lost 11 bases and 1 base, in that order; junction bases with no gene match: 2. The CDR3 loop spans 11 amino acids. The CDR3 DNA is TGTGCCGCAGGGGGTTCCTACGAGCAGTACTTC. This translates into CAAGGSYEQYF.

The chain recombines TRBV30 with TRBJ2-5, with a tentative D call TRBD1 (6 bases). In germline, CDR1 is GTSNPN, CDR2 SVGIG (reference sequence). The CDR3 has 15 amino acids. Trimming cost V 3 bases and J 2 bases, with 16 bases left between them. The CDR3 bases are TGTGCCTGGAGCCTGGGGGACATGGGGCAAGAGACCCAGTACTTC. The encoded protein is CAWSLGDMGQETQYF.

The rearrangement joins TRBV20-1 to TRBJ2-7; D not resolved. Germline lookup yields CDR1 DFQATT and CDR2 SNEGSKA (reference sequence). The germline V and J ends were trimmed by 6 bases and 3 bases, with 9 bases remaining between them. This CDR3 has 11 amino acids. The CDR3, as DNA: TGCAGTGCACTGAAGATCTACGAGCAGTACTTC. It translates to CSALKIYEQYF.

This rearrangement joins TRBV5-1 to TRBJ2-5; D might be TRBD2 (6 bases). This CDR3 is 15 amino acids long. Between the trimmed V and J ends, which lost 0 bases and 8 bases, there was a span of 17 bases. Germline CDR1 is SGHRS and CDR2 is YFSETQ. CDR3 loop: CASSLATSTPHTQYF. CDR3 DNA: TGCGCCAGCAGCTTGGCCACTAGCACCCCGCACACCCAGTACTTC.

J is TRBJ2-1 and V is TRBV7-2; 14 bases match TRBD2. The V and J ends lost 5 bases and 8 bases, in that order; junction bases with no gene match: 5. CDR1 SGHTA and CDR2 FQGNSA come from the germline V gene. The CDR3 contains 15 residues. This chain's CDR3 is CASSVGTSGGYEQFF. In DNA form, the CDR3 reads TGTGCCAGCAGCGTAGGGACTAGCGGGGGCTATGAGCAGTTCTTC.

The rearrangement joins TRBV18 to TRBJ2-7, with D perhaps matching TRBD1 (5 bases). Germline CDR1 and CDR2: KGHSH and LQKENI. The CDR3 has 15 amino acids. The V gene lost 4 bases and the J gene lost 3 bases, with 16 bases spanning the gap. The CDR3 here is CASSQSRGNDYEQYF. In DNA, the CDR3 is TGTGCCAGCTCACAGAGTAGGGGCAACGACTACGAGCAGTACTTC.

The gene calls are TRBV4-1 and TRBJ2-1; TRBD1 agrees at 11 bases. Unmatched junction bases numbered 4, after V lost 4 bases and J lost 5 bases. Germline V lookup: CDR1 MGHRA, CDR2 YSYEKL. This CDR3 region has 15 residues. CDR3 nucleotides: TGCGCCAGCAGCCCTGGACAGGGGGCCAACAATGAGCAGTTCTTC. This codes for CASSPGQGANNEQFF.

V usage is TRBV2 and J usage is TRBJ1-2; D not certain. V was trimmed by 2 bases and J by 5 bases, leaving 18 bases between them. CDR1 is SNHLY, CDR2 FYNNEI, per germline. The CDR3 sequence is 16 residues long. The CDR3 DNA sequence: TGTGCCAGCAGTGAATATCGGGAACCACCCCGTTATGGCTACACCTTC. Its protein product is CASSEYREPPRYGYTF.

The J gene is TRBJ1-1, the V gene TRBV18, with TRBD1 identical over 9 bases. The CDR3 totals 13 residues. V shed 11 bases, J shed 1 base, and the junction held 5 bases outside the gene matches. Germline loops: CDR1 KGHSH, CDR2 LQKENI. CDR3 in amino acids: CAATGGTNTEAFF. The CDR3 DNA is TGTGCCGCGACAGGGGGTACGAACACTGAAGCTTTCTTT.

The CDR3 region is CASIRQGNTEAFF. For the CDR3, the DNA is TGTGCCAGCATCAGACAGGGGAACACTGAAGCTTTCTTT. The chain carries TRBV6-1 and TRBJ1-1; TRBD1 matches at 7 bases. V lost 7 bases to trimming and J lost 1 base; unmatched junction nucleotides: 3. This CDR3 has 13 residues. CDR1 is MNHNS and CDR2 is SASEGT in the germline V gene.

The CDR3 DNA reads as TGTGCCTGGAGTGACTACAACTATGGCTACACCTTC. It translates to CAWSDYNYGYTF. The chain is built from TRBV30 and TRBJ1-2; D is ambiguous. V was shortened by 1 base and J by 2 bases, with 5 bases between the two germline ends. CDR3 length: 12 residues. Germline CDR1 GTSNPN, CDR2 SVGIG (reference sequence).

The chain links TRBV7-2 to TRBJ1-1, with TRBD1 as a possible D gene (5 bases). There are 14 residues in the CDR3. CDR1 SGHTA and CDR2 FQGNSA come from the germline V gene. Between the trimmed V and J ends, which lost 5 bases and 0 bases, there was a span of 10 bases. The CDR3 is CASSTRQMNTEAFF. The CDR3 nucleotides are TGTGCCAGCAGCACCCGACAGATGAACACTGAAGCTTTCTTT. Variable domain in full (rest from reference TRBV7-2 and TRBJ1-1): GAGVSQSPSNKVTEKGKDVELRCDPISGHTALYWYRQSLGQGLEFLIYFQGNSAPDKSGLPSDRFSAERTGGSVSTLTIQRTQQEDSAVYLCASSTRQMNTEAFFGQGTRLTVV.

The chain links TRBV9 to TRBJ2-1; a weak D match, TRBD1 (6 bases). CDR3 length: 15 amino acids. V gave up 4 bases and J gave up 4 bases, with 15 bases separating them. CDR1 SGDLS and CDR2 YYNGEE come from the germline V gene. The CDR3 region has the DNA TGTGCCAGCAGCCCCCGAAACAGGGATTACAATGAGCAGTTCTTC. Translating it yields CASSPRNRDYNEQFF.

The CDR3 reads CSVERDTQYF. CDR3 coding DNA: TGCAGCGTTGAGAGAGATACGCAGTATTTT. The V call is TRBV29-1, the J call TRBJ2-3; no clear D gene. CDR3 length: 10 amino acids. Trimming took off 3 bases at V and 5 bases at J, with 3 bases between the two ends. Germline V gene data show CDR1 as SQVTM and CDR2 as ANQGSEA.

The chain couples TRBV5-5 to TRBJ2-7; 9 bases align to TRBD2. The CDR3 has 14 residues. V was pared by 5 bases and J by 3 bases, with 6 bases of the junction left unmatched. Germline V lookup: CDR1 SGHKS, CDR2 YYEKEE (reference sequence). CDR3 DNA sequence: TGTGCCAGCAGTTTAGCGGGAGACTACTACGAGCAGTACTTC. Translating it yields CASSLAGDYYEQYF.

This clone was picked up a small number of times. The chain combines TRBV29-1 with TRBJ1-5; 7 nucleotides line up with TRBD1. V lost 7 bases, J lost 2 bases, and 8 bases stayed unmatched. Germline V gives CDR1 SQVTM, CDR2 ANQGSEA. This CDR3 comprises 14 residues. DNA for the CDR3: TGCAGCGCAACCACAGGGGAGGGCAATCAGCCCCAGCATTTT. It is translated as CSATTGEGNQPQHF.

This rearrangement joins TRBV28 to TRBJ1-5; D might be TRBD1 (6 bases). Germline V CDR1 and CDR2: MDHEN, SYDVKM. The CDR3 length is 14 residues. Trimming pared 5 bases from V and 2 bases from J, leaving 10 bases between. The CDR3 coding sequence is TGTGCCAGCAGTCCCCGACAGGGCAATCAGCCCCAGCATTTT. This codes for CASSPRQGNQPQHF.

The chain carries TRBV21-1 and TRBJ2-7; the D call in the table, TRBD2, was not verified against the DNA. TRBV21-1 is classified as a pseudogene. This CDR3 is built from 13 residues. DNA of the CDR3: TGTGCCATTAACCGGGGGCTAGCGGGCCGACAGTACTTC. This sequence encodes CAINRGLAGRQYF.

The rearrangement links TRBV7-9 to TRBJ2-1; 8 nucleotides agree with TRBD2. CDR3 length: 16 residues. Germline V gene data show CDR1 as SEHNR and CDR2 as FQNEAQ (reference sequence). V shed 5 bases, J shed 4 bases, and the junction held 10 bases outside the gene matches. CDR3 region: CASSPASGGRYNEQFF. CDR3 nucleotides: TGTGCCAGCAGCCCAGCATCGGGAGGGCGATACAATGAGCAGTTCTTC. The full variable domain, in which reference TRBV7-9 and TRBJ2-1 provide the parts outside the CDR3, is DTGVSQNPRHKITKRGQNVTFRCDPISEHNRLYWYRQTLGQGPEFLTYFQNEAQLEKSRLLSDRFSAERPKGSFSTLEIQRTEQGDSAMYLCASSPASGGRYNEQFFGPGTRLTVL.